The T cell receptor (beta chain) under discussion was sequenced for a study of T cell repertoires in cytomegalovirus infection. Study-level background: Use of recently identified HLA-C-restricted and well-studied HLA-B-restricted CMV epitopes was part of the study.

TCRdb reprocessed the reads with MiXCR, giving one entry per CDR3 protein. This table has about 180,000 distinct CDR3 sequences, approximately 21% appearing once. Study results and caveats: Clonotype analysis showed dominance of the ex vivo response by HLA-C-restricted CMV-specific TCR beta clonotypes.

Concerning this clonotype: Its specificity is unknown.

This TCR derives from a human donor in good health (CMV status not recorded). Some clones in this sample may be carry-over from other donors' samples. The material was CD8+ T cells from cultured PBMCs, obtained from culture after CMV antigen stimulation.

Here the CDR3 DNA reads TGTGCCAGCAGTGAACCCTTTCGGGGACAATGGAACACTGAAGCTTTCTTT. It encodes CASSEPFRGQWNTEAFF. The chain recombines TRBV6-1 with TRBJ1-1, with D perhaps matching TRBD1 (6 bases). From germline, CDR1 is MNHNS and CDR2 SASEGT. The CDR3 runs to 17 residues. V dropped 2 bases and J dropped 1 base, with 17 bases sitting between them.